This T cell receptor beta chain was profiled in a study of shared clonotypes between healthy human individuals. In the study overall: Ranging from 18 to 49 in age, donors were a couple of women and a few men.

It was at deep level that the assay was run. PCR replicates from unsorted PBMC used around 300 ng DNA, and this amount was roughly 33,000 T cell genomes. The method was immunoSEQ multiplex PCR; TCRdb's version includes in-frame clones alone and lacks a portion of them. Of some 530,000 clones listed, 78% are singletons. This CDR3 has 15 residues. Germline lookup yields CDR1 ENHRY and CDR2 SYGVKD. Trimming at V came to 6 bases and at J to 3 bases, leaving 9 bases not matched to a gene. This receptor was taken from a woman aged 40 to 50 in good health. Some clones in this sample may be carry-over from other donors' samples. Source material: PBMCs. The chain joins TRBV10-3 to TRBJ2-7, with 9 bases that match TRBD1. CDR3 residues: CAIRGARDRDYEQYF. In nucleotides, the CDR3 is TGTGCCATCAGGGGAGCCCGGGACAGGGACTACGAGCAGTACTTC.